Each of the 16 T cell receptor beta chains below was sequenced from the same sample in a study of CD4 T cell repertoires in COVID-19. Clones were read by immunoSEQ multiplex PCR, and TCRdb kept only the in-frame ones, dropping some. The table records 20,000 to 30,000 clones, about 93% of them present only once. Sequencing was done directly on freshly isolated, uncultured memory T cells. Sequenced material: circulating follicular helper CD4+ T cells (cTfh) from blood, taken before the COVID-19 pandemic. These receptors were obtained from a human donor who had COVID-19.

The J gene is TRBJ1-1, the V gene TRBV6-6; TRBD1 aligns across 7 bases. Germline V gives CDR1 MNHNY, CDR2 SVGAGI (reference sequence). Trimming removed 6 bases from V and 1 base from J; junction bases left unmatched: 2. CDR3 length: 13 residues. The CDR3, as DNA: TGTGCCAGCAGGGGGACAGAGAACACTGAAGCTTTCTTT. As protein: CASRGTENTEAFF.

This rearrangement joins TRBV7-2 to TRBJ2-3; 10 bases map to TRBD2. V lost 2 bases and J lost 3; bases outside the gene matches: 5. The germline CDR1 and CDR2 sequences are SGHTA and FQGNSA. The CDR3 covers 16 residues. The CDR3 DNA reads TGTGCCAGCAGCTTAATACTAGCGGGACGGACAGATACGCAGTATTTT. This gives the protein CASSLILAGRTDTQYF.

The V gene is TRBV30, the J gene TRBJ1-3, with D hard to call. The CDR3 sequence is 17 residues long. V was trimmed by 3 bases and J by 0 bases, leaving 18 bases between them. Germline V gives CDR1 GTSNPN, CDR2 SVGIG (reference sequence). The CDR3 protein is CAWSRGFTHVSGNTIYF. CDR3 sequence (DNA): TGTGCCTGGAGCCGGGGTTTCACACATGTCTCTGGAAACACCATATATTTT.

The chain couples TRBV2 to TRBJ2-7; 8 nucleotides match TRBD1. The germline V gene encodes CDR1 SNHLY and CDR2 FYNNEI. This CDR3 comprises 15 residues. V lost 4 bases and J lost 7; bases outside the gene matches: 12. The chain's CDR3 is CASSGRTGIRGEQYF. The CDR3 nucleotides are TGTGCCAGCAGTGGTCGGACAGGGATAAGAGGGGAGCAGTACTTC.

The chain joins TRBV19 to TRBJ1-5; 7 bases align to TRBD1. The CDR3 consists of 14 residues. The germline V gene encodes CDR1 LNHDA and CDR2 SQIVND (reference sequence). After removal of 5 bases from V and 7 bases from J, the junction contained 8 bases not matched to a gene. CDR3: CASSERQGNQPQHF. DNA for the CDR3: TGTGCCAGTAGTGAGAGACAGGGTAACCAGCCCCAGCATTTT.

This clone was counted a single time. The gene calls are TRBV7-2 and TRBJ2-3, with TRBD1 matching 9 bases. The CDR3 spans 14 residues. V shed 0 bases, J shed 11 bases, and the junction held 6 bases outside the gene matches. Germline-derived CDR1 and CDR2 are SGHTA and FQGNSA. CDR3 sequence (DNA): TGTGCCAGCAGCTTAGCCTGGACAGGGGAAAGGCAGTATTTT. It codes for CASSLAWTGERQYF.

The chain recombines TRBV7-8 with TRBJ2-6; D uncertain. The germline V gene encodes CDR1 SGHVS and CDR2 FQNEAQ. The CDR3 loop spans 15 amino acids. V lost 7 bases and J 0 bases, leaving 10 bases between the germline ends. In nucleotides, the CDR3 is TGTGCCAGCAAGAGGCTTTCCTCTGGGGCCAACGTCCTGACTTTC. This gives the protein CASKRLSSGANVLTF.

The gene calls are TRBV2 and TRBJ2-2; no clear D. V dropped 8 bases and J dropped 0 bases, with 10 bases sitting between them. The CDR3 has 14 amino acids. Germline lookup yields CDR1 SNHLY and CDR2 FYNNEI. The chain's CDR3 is CASRWAPNTGELFF. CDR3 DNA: TGTGCCAGCCGCTGGGCCCCGAACACCGGGGAGCTGTTTTTT.

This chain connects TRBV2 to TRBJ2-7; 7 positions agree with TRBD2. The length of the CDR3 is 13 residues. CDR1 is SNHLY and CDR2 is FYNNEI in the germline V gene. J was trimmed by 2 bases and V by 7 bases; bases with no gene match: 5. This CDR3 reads CASTPGLPYEQYF. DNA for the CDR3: TGTGCCAGCACTCCGGGACTACCCTACGAGCAGTACTTC.

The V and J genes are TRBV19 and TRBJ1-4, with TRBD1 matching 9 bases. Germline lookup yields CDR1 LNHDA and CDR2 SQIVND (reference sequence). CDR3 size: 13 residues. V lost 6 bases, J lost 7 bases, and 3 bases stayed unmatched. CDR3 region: CASRQGAREKLFF. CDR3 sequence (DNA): TGTGCCAGTAGACAGGGGGCGCGTGAAAAACTGTTTTTT. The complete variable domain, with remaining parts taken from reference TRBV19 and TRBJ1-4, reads DGGITQSPKYLFRKEGQNVTLSCEQNLNHDAMYWYRQDPGQGLRLIYYSQIVNDFQKGDIAEGYSVSREKKESFPLTVTSAQKNPTAFYLCASRQGAREKLFFGSGTQLSVL.

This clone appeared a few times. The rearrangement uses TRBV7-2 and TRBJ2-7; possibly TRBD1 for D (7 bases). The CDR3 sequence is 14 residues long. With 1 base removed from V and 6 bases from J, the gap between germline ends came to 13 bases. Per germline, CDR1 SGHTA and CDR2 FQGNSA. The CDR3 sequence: CASSLGAGGSEQYF. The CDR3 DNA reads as TGTGCCAGCAGCTTAGGGGCAGGGGGGAGCGAGCAGTACTTC.

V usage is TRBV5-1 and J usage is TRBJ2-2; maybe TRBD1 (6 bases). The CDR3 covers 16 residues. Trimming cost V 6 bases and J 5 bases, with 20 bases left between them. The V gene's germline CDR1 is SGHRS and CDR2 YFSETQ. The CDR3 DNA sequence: TGCGCCAGCACCCTCGCGTCGGACAGCCTGACCGGGGAGCTGTTTTTT. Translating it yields CASTLASDSLTGELFF.

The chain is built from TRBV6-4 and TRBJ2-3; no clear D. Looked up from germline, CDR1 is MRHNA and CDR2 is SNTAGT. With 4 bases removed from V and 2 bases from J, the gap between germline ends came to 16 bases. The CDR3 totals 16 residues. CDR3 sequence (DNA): TGTGCCAGCAGTGCCCACTCGAACCTAAACACAGATACGCAGTATTTT. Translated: CASSAHSNLNTDTQYF.

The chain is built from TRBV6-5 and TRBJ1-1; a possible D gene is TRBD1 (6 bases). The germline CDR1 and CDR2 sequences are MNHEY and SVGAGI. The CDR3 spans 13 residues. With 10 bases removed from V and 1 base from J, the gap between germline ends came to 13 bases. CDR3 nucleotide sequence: TGTGCCACCCGTCAGGGGCCGAACACTGAAGCTTTCTTT. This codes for CATRQGPNTEAFF.

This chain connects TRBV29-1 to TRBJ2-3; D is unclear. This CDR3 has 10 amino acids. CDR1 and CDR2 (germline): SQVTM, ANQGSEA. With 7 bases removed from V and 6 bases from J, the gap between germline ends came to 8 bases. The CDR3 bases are TGCAGCGCAGTCCCGGATACGCAGTATTTT. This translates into CSAVPDTQYF.

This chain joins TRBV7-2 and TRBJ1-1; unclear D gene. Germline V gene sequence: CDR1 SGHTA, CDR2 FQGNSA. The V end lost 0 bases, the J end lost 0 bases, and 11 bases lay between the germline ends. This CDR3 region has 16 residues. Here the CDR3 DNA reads TGTGCCAGCAGCTTAGCGAATCGGTTACTGAACACTGAAGCTTTCTTT. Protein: CASSLANRLLNTEAFF. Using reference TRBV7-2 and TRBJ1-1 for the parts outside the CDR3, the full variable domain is GAGVSQSPSNKVTEKGKDVELRCDPISGHTALYWYRQSLGQGLEFLIYFQGNSAPDKSGLPSDRFSAERTGGSVSTLTIQRTQQEDSAVYLCASSLANRLLNTEAFFGQGTRLTVV.